What follows are 9 T cell receptor beta chains derived from one specimen sequenced in a study of T cells after posttransplantation cyclophosphamide. Produced via immunoSEQ multiplex PCR; TCRdb's table is partial and in-frame only. The sample includes around 25,000 clones, none of them occurring once. The source material was PBMCs. Receptors originate from a woman aged 60 to 75 in good health, CMV-negative, and a related stem cell transplant donor.

This clone has at least ten counts. This sequence joins TRBV4-1 and TRBJ2-3, with 15 bases fitting TRBD2. Germline CDR1 is MGHRA and CDR2 is YSYEKL. The length of the CDR3 is 18 residues. With 4 bases clipped from V and 2 bases from J, the junction kept 7 bases outside the gene matches. DNA for the CDR3: TGCGCCAGCAGCCCCCTCGGACTAGCGGGGGGGGTCACAGATACGCAGTATTTT. Translating it yields CASSPLGLAGGVTDTQYF.

This clone occurred many times. The J gene is TRBJ1-3, the V gene TRBV29-1; D possibly corresponds to TRBD1 (5 bases). The ends were cut back, 0 bases at V and 4 bases at J, with 10 bases in the middle. The CDR3 contains 14 residues. Germline CDR1 reads SQVTM; CDR2 reads ANQGSEA. Here the CDR3 DNA reads TGCAGCGTTGAAGAGAGGACACACGGAAACACCATATATTTT. It yields the protein CSVEERTHGNTIYF.

There are many counts of this clone. This chain connects TRBV29-1 to TRBJ2-7, with 16 bases matching TRBD2. The V and J ends lost 7 bases and 4 bases, in that order; junction bases with no gene match: 4. CDR3 length: 14 amino acids. Germline loops: CDR1 SQVTM, CDR2 ANQGSEA. For the CDR3, the DNA is TGCAGCGCCGGGACTAGCGGGAGGGCTTACGAGCAGTACTTC. Translation gives CSAGTSGRAYEQYF.

This clone was seen at least ten times. V is TRBV27 and J is TRBJ1-2; 10 nucleotides agree with TRBD1. Germline CDR1 reads MNHEY; CDR2 reads SMNVEV (reference sequence). With 6 bases clipped from V and 5 bases from J, the junction kept 9 bases outside the gene matches. The length of the CDR3 is 15 residues. CDR3 protein: CASRQDRGYGYGYTF. For the CDR3, the DNA is TGTGCCAGCAGACAGGACAGGGGGTACGGATATGGCTACACCTTC.

This clone was detected many times. V is TRBV7-9 and J is TRBJ2-4, with 10 bases matching TRBD2. V dropped 4 bases and J dropped 12; count of bases not matched to a gene: 12. Looked up from germline, CDR1 is SEHNR and CDR2 is FQNEAQ (reference sequence). CDR3 length: 15 amino acids. CDR3 nucleotides: TGTGCCAGCAGCTGGACTAGCGGAACCTGGGAGGATCAGTACTTC. Translated, it gives CASSWTSGTWEDQYF.

This clone was seen ten or more times. This chain connects TRBV19 to TRBJ1-5, with 7 bases that match TRBD1. V was clipped by 10 bases and J by 5 bases; unmatched bases: 11. CDR1 is LNHDA, CDR2 SQIVND, per germline (reference sequence). This CDR3 is 14 amino acids long. The CDR3 spells CATNLPQGDQPQHF. For the CDR3, the DNA is TGTGCCACTAACCTGCCCCAGGGGGATCAGCCCCAGCATTTT.

There are a few counts of this clone. The chain recombines TRBV30 with TRBJ2-5, with D possibly TRBD2 on 7 matching bases. The CDR3 runs to 15 residues. CDR1 GTSNPN and CDR2 SVGIG come from the germline V gene (reference sequence). Trimming cost V 2 bases and J 4 bases, with 17 bases left between them. The CDR3: CAWSLGGLGRETQYF. CDR3 nucleotide sequence: TGTGCCTGGAGTCTCGGGGGGCTGGGGCGAGAGACCCAGTACTTC.

This clone was observed at least ten times. The chain carries TRBV9 and TRBJ2-7; TRBD1 aligns across 7 bases. The CDR3 has 15 residues. V trimming: 4 bases; J trimming: 1 base; junction bases outside the gene matches: 8. CDR1 and CDR2 (germline): SGDLS, YYNGEE. The CDR3 DNA follows: TGTGCCAGCAGCTCGGACCGGGACAGATCCTACGAGCAGTACTTC. It translates to CASSSDRDRSYEQYF.

The sample holds many counts of this clone. The rearrangement links TRBV28 to TRBJ1-5; perhaps TRBD1 as D (6 bases). The CDR3 runs to 16 residues. Looked up from germline, CDR1 is MDHEN and CDR2 is SYDVKM. Between the trimmed V and J ends, which lost 6 bases and 0 bases, there was a span of 15 bases. CDR3: CASSPRGGVSNQPQHF. DNA of the CDR3: TGTGCCAGCAGCCCAAGGGGGGGGGTTAGCAATCAGCCCCAGCATTTT.